Reported below is one TCR beta chain. Its target is unknown. The PCR used 60 Vbeta and 13 Jbeta primers. The method was immunoSEQ multiplex PCR; TCRdb's version includes in-frame clones alone and lacks a portion of them. The sample has 100,000 to 150,000 clones, 75% to 90% seen once. The data were taken from a study of cytomegalovirus exposure and HLA in healthy donors. As for the study in general: T cells numbering around 190 million yielded some 110 million unique TCR beta sequences in an earlier analysis. HLA-typed donors were the source of around 80 million unique TCRs, which an early data release held.

Points from the study as a whole: Through in vitro validation, three CMV-associated chains were shown to be specific for CMV antigens. A later analysis found common viral pathogens apparently linked to several of the most significant clusters.

V lost 0 bases to trimming and J lost 3 bases; unmatched junction nucleotides: 10. The length of the CDR3 is 18 residues. Germline V lookup: CDR1 SGHVS, CDR2 FQNEAQ. The J gene is TRBJ2-3, the V gene TRBV7-8; TRBD2 aligns across 9 bases. This clonotype was sampled from a man between 18 and 35 years old in good health and CMV-seropositive. The sequenced material came from PBMCs. This CDR3 reads CASSLAIASGVNTDTQYF. CDR3 in DNA: TGTGCCAGCAGCTTAGCGATCGCTAGCGGGGTTAATACAGATACGCAGTATTTT.